A selection of T cell receptor beta chains follows, all from one sample in a study of blood T cell repertoires in COVID-19. The method was immunoSEQ multiplex PCR; TCRdb's version includes in-frame clones alone and lacks a portion of them. This repertoire shows fewer than 180,000 clones, more than 75% found once; its top ten account for under 2.5%. Sequencing was carried out using peripheral blood. Source of these receptors: an older man with acute or convalescent COVID-19. Both conserved end residues are part of each CDR3. A D gene is named only where the DNA matches it firmly. Rows give clone size only sometimes, using once, few, many, or a class for an expanded clone.

V gene,J gene,D gene,clone size,CDR3 DNA,CDR3 protein
TRBV6-6,TRBJ1-4,TRBD1,once,TGTGCCAGCAGTTCTTACGGACAGGGCCATGAAAAACTGTTTTTT,CASSSYGQGHEKLFF
TRBV6-5,TRBJ2-7,.,.,TGTGCCAGCTATTTAGGAGGAGTGCCCGACGAGCAGTACTTC,CASYLGGVPDEQYF
TRBV19,TRBJ2-7,TRBD1,.,TGTGCCAGTAGTTCCGGGACAGGGGGTGTTCCCCCTAGCTTC,CASSSGTGGVPPSF
TRBV28,TRBJ1-5,.,.,TGTGCCAGCAGTTTCCGACAGTACAATCAGCCCCAGCATTTT,CASSFRQYNQPQHF
TRBV9,TRBJ2-5,TRBD2,.,TGTGCCAGCACGACTAGCGGGATTAATCGGGGAGAGACCCAGTACTTC,CASTTSGINRGETQYF
TRBV29-1,TRBJ2-2,TRBD1,.,TGCAGCGGTAGAAGGACAGGCACCACCGGGGAGCTGTTTTTT,CSGRRTGTTGELFF
TRBV7-3,TRBJ2-2,TRBD2,.,TGTGCCAGCAGCGTGCTAGCGGCCGGGGAGCTGTTTTTT,CASSVLAAGELFF
TRBV28,TRBJ2-3,.,once,TGTGCCAGCAGGTCCCCGAGCACAGATACGCAGTATTTT,CASRSPSTDTQYF
TRBV10-1,TRBJ2-7,.,.,TGCGCCAGCAGTGAGGTCGGCTACGAGCAGTACTTC,CASSEVGYEQYF
TRBV5-1,TRBJ2-1,TRBD2,.,TGCGCCAGCAGCCCCGGACTAGCGGGAATTGAGCAGTTCTTC,CASSPGLAGIEQFF
TRBV5-4,TRBJ1-1,.,.,TGTGCCAGCAGCTTGGAACAGGGATTGACTGAAGCTTTCTTT,CASSLEQGLTEAFF
TRBV5-1,TRBJ2-1,TRBD1,.,TGCGCCAGCAGCTCGGGACAGTTCCAGTTCTTC,CASSSGQFQFF
TRBV10-1,TRBJ1-1,.,.,TGCGCCAGCAGTGTAGACAGATCGAACACTGAAGCTTTCTTT,CASSVDRSNTEAFF
TRBV3-1/TRBV3-2,TRBJ2-1,.,.,TGTGCCAGCAGCCAAGATAGGAGGCACTTGGAACCCCACAATGAGCAGTTCTTC,CASSQDRRHLEPHNEQFF
TRBV2,TRBJ1-4,.,.,TGTGCCAGCAGTGCGGGGGGCGCAAAGGAAAAACTGTTTTTT,CASSAGGAKEKLFF
TRBV5-8,TRBJ2-2,.,.,TGTGCCAGCAGCTCGGCCGGGACGGCCCCGGGTGGGAGGTACACCGGGGAGCTGTTTTTT,CASSSAGTAPGGRYTGELFF
TRBV21-1,TRBJ1-2,.,.,TGTGCCAGAAACGGCGGGGGTGAAGAGGAGTTTGCTAACTATGGCTACACCTTC,CARNGGGEEEFANYGYTF
TRBV5-8,TRBJ2-3,TRBD2,.,TGTGCCAGCAGCGGAGGGACTAGCGGGGTTGATACGCAGTATTTT,CASSGGTSGVDTQYF
TRBV19,TRBJ2-5,.,.,TGTGCCAGTAGTCGTGGCGGGGCAGAGACCCAGTACTTC,CASSRGGAETQYF
TRBV7-9,TRBJ1-2,.,few,TGTGCCAGCAGCTTCAACAGGGTCGACTATGGCTACACCTTC,CASSFNRVDYGYTF
TRBV19,TRBJ2-3,.,.,TGTGCCAGTAGTAAAAACACAGGCACAGATACGCAGTATTTT,CASSKNTGTDTQYF
TRBV5-5,TRBJ2-1,.,.,TGTGCCAGCAGCTTTGGTCCGAGGGACTACAATGAGCAGTTCTTC,CASSFGPRDYNEQFF
TRBV5-1,TRBJ1-2,.,.,TGCGCCAGCAGCTTACAGGGAAATAACTATGGCTACACCTTC,CASSLQGNNYGYTF
TRBV6-5,TRBJ1-5,.,once,TGTGCCAGCGGGGCAGTTAGCAATCAGCCCCAGCATTTT,CASGAVSNQPQHF
TRBV19,TRBJ2-7,.,once,TGTGCCAGTAGTACCAACCCCCCCGGAGGGGGCCACTCATACGAGCAGTACTTC,CASSTNPPGGGHSYEQYF
TRBV6-5,TRBJ1-2,.,.,TGTGCCAGCAGTTACTCCACAGTCCATGGCTACACCTTC,CASSYSTVHGYTF
TRBV19,TRBJ1-5,TRBD1,.,TGTGCCAGTAGCCCCCGGACAGGGAAACAGCCCCAGCATTTT,CASSPRTGKQPQHF
TRBV6-5,TRBJ2-5,TRBD2,.,TGTGCCAGCAGTTACTCGACTAGCGGGGAGACCCAGTACTTC,CASSYSTSGETQYF